This TCR beta chain was sequenced for a study of T cell responses to AZD1222 COVID-19 vaccine. With 9 bases removed from V and 3 bases from J, the gap between germline ends came to 17 bases. Germline V gives CDR1 MNHEY, CDR2 SVGAGI. CDR3 size: 14 residues. As to this clone: Its antigen is currently unknown.

Study-level results: There were mostly white British donors and more females than males, and clonal diversity was possibly underestimated.

Assay: immunoSEQ multiplex PCR; the TCRdb copy retains only in-frame clones and omits some. The table has roughly 160,000 clones, 80% to 90% seen once. Specimen: peripheral blood, collected on day 0 of AZD1222 vaccination. The rearrangement joins TRBV6-5 to TRBJ1-2; D perhaps matches TRBD1 (6 bases). The sequence derives from an adult in good health. In nucleotides, the CDR3 is TGTGCCAGAAAGGCCCGATCAGGGGACTATGGCTACACCTTC. Translated, it gives CARKARSGDYGYTF.